The rows below give T cell receptor beta chains drawn from one sample of a study of blood T cell repertoires in COVID-19. The assay was immunoSEQ multiplex PCR, and TCRdb's table has in-frame clones only and misses some. The sample lists over 200,000 clones, roughly 87% occurring once. What was sequenced was peripheral blood. The receptors here all came from a middle-aged man with active or convalescent COVID-19. The CDR3 runs from the conserved cysteine through the conserved F or W. The D gene is left open where the match is weak. Part of the rows lack a size; the others show once, few, many or a class for expanded clones.

abundance	v_gene	d_gene	j_gene	CDR3aa	CDR3nt
-	TRBV15	TRBD1	TRBJ1-1	CATSRLRTGTTEAFF	TGTGCCACCAGCAGACTTAGGACAGGAACCACTGAAGCTTTCTTT
-	TRBV19	TRBD2	TRBJ2-7	CASSSPGLAGWGEQYF	TGTGCCAGTAGTTCCCCGGGACTAGCAGGATGGGGTGAGCAGTACTTC
-	TRBV5-1	TRBD2	TRBJ2-7	CASSLRTSGRYPEQYF	TGCGCCAGCAGCTTAAGAACTAGCGGGAGATACCCCGAGCAGTACTTC
-	TRBV10-1	-	TRBJ2-7	CASSATGGTAGEQYF	TGCGCCAGCAGCGCTACCGGAGGGACAGCTGGCGAGCAGTACTTC
-	TRBV5-4	TRBD1	TRBJ2-7	CASSSEDRASYEQYF	TGTGCCAGCAGCTCAGAGGACAGGGCCTCCTACGAGCAGTACTTC
-	TRBV9	-	TRBJ1-6	CASSPSGYYNSPLHF	TGTGCCAGCAGCCCCTCGGGGTACTATAATTCACCCCTCCACTTT
-	TRBV27	-	TRBJ1-5	CASSLQGSNQPQHF	TGTGCCAGCAGTCTGCAGGGGAGCAATCAGCCCCAGCATTTT
-	TRBV27	TRBD1	TRBJ1-5	CASSGQGNQPQHF	TGTGCCAGCTCGGGACAGGGTAATCAGCCCCAGCATTTT
-	TRBV4-2	-	TRBJ1-4	CASSQVPDTRQELNEKLFF	TGTGCCAGCAGCCAAGTCCCCGACACGCGACAGGAACTTAATGAAAAACTGTTTTTT
once	TRBV28	-	TRBJ1-6	CASRTTQSSYNSPLHF	TGTGCCAGCAGGACTACTCAGAGCTCCTATAATTCACCCCTCCACTTT
-	TRBV28	TRBD1	TRBJ2-5	CASSLYRGRRETQYF	TGTGCCAGCAGTTTATACAGGGGGCGAAGGGAGACCCAGTACTTC
-	TRBV2	-	TRBJ1-1	CASTSNRNTEAFF	TGTGCCAGCACCTCAAACAGGAACACTGAAGCTTTCTTT